Below are 6 T cell receptor beta chains sequenced from a single sample in a study of blood T cells in healthy people across ages. Alongside a J-beta primer mix, a sample-barcoded 5' primer served in a second PCR lasting about 7 to 12 cycles. From the 5' RACE reads, TCRdb called clonotypes with MiXCR, one entry per CDR3 protein. The sample includes roughly 800,000 distinct CDR3 sequences, about 36% seen only once; the top ten take 10% to 15%. Sequencing used blood. These receptors were obtained from a young man in good health.

The rearrangement uses TRBV5-1 and TRBJ2-5; D perhaps matches TRBD2 (5 bases). The V end lost 4 bases, the J end lost 1 base, and 8 bases lay between the germline ends. Per germline, CDR1 SGHRS and CDR2 YFSETQ. The CDR3 is 13 residues long. The CDR3 DNA sequence: TGCGCCAGCAGCGCGGGCAGCCAAGAGACCCAGTACTTC. Amino acid sequence: CASSAGSQETQYF.

This clonotype was counted a few times. The genes are TRBV9 and TRBJ2-3, with a weak D call TRBD2 (6 bases). The V end was cut by 3 bases, the J end by 1 base, with 15 bases between. This CDR3 comprises 16 residues. CDR1 is SGDLS, CDR2 YYNGEE, per germline. The CDR3 nucleotides read TGTGCCAGCAGCGGGTGGGGGGACGCTGGCACAGATACGCAGTATTTT. It translates to CASSGWGDAGTDTQYF.

The rearrangement joins TRBV20-1 to TRBJ2-5; D may be TRBD2 (5 bases). This CDR3 spans 16 amino acids. With 5 bases removed from V and 2 bases from J, the gap between germline ends came to 21 bases. Germline V CDR1 and CDR2: DFQATT, SNEGSKA (reference sequence). The CDR3 loop reads CSALRVGSALQETQYF. CDR3 bases: TGCAGTGCTCTCCGTGTCGGTAGCGCCCTTCAAGAGACCCAGTACTTC.

The chain links TRBV20-1 to TRBJ1-2; D unresolved. CDR3 length: 12 amino acids. Trimming took 6 bases from V and 4 from J, leaving 12 bases between them. Germline CDR1 reads DFQATT; CDR2 reads SNEGSKA (reference sequence). This CDR3 reads CSAPDGSYGYTF. The CDR3 DNA follows: TGCAGTGCCCCCGACGGGAGCTATGGCTACACCTTC.

There are many counts of this clonotype. The rearrangement links TRBV7-3 to TRBJ2-7, with D unresolved. V was trimmed by 5 bases and J by 3 bases, leaving 11 bases between them. Per the germline V gene, CDR1 is SGHTA and CDR2 is FQGTGA. The length of the CDR3 is 13 residues. The CDR3 DNA reads TGTGCCAGCAGCCAGACGGAAAACTACGAGCAGTACTTC. Encoded protein: CASSQTENYEQYF.

This clonotype was observed once. J is TRBJ2-3 and V is TRBV12-3 or TRBV12-4; 7 nucleotides align to TRBD2. With 8 bases clipped from V and 8 bases from J, the junction kept 10 bases outside the gene matches. The CDR3 consists of 13 residues. CDR3 in DNA: TGTGCCAGCTTTGCGGGGGAGACGGGTACGCAGTATTTT. It is translated as CASFAGETGTQYF.